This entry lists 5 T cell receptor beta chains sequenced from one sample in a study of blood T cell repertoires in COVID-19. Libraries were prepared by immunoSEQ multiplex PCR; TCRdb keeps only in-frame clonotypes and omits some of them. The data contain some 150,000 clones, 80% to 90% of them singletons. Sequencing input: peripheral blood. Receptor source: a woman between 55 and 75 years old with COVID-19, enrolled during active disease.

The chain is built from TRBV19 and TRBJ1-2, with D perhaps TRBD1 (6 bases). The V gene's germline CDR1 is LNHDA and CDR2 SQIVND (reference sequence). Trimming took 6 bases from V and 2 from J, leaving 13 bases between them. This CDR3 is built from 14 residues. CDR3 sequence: CASRAPDSNYGYTF. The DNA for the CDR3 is TGTGCCAGTAGAGCCCCGGACAGCAACTATGGCTACACCTTC.

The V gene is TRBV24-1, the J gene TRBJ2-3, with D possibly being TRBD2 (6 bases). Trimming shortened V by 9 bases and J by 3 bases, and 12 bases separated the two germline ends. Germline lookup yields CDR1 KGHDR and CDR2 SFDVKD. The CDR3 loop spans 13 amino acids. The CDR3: CATGTGLTDTQYF. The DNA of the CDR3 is TGTGCCACCGGGACGGGACTTACAGATACGCAGTATTTT.

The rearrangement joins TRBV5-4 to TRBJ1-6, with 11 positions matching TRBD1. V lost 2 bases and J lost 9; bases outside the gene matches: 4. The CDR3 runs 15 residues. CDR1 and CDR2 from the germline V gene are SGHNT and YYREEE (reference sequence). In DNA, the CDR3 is TGTGCCAGCAGCTTAGGACAGGGGGCATTTTCACCCCTCCACTTT. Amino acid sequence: CASSLGQGAFSPLHF.

The CDR3 sequence is CASSQDEAEAFF. As DNA, the CDR3 is TGTGCCAGCAGCCAAGATGAGGCTGAAGCTTTCTTT. The chain employs TRBV3-1 (or the pseudogene TRBV3-2) and TRBJ1-1; D is unresolved. Germline CDR1 reads LGHDT; CDR2 reads YNNKEL (reference sequence). CDR3 length: 12 amino acids. V shed 0 bases and J shed 6 bases, with 5 bases lying between them.

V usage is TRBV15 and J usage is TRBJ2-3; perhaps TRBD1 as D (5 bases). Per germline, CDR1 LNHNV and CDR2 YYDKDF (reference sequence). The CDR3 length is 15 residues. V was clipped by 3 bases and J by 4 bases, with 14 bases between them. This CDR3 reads CATSSYGAKADTQYF. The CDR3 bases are TGTGCCACCAGCAGTTATGGGGCGAAGGCAGATACGCAGTATTTT. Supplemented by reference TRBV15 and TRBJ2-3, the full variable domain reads DAMVIQNPRYQVTQFGKPVTLSCSQTLNHNVMYWYQQKSSQAPKLLFHYYDKDFNNEADTPDNFQSRRPNTSFCFLDIRSPGLGDTAMYLCATSSYGAKADTQYFGPGTRLTVL.